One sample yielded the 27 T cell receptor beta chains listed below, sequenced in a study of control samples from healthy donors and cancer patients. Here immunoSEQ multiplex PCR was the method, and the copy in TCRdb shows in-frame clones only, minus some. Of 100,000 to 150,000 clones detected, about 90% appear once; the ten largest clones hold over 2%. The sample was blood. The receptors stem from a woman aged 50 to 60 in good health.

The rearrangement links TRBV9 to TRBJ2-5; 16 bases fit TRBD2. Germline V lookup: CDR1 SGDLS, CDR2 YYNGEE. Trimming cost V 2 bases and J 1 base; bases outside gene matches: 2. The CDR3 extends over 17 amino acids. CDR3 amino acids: CASSVGTSGRAQETQYF. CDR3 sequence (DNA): TGTGCCAGCAGCGTTGGGACTAGCGGGAGGGCCCAAGAGACCCAGTACTTC.

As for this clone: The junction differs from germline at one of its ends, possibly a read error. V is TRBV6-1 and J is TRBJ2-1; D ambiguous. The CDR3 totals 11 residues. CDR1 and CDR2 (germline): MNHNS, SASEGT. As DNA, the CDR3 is TGTGCCAGCCGTGAAATAGGTGAGCAGTTCTTC. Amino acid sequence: CASREIGEQFF.

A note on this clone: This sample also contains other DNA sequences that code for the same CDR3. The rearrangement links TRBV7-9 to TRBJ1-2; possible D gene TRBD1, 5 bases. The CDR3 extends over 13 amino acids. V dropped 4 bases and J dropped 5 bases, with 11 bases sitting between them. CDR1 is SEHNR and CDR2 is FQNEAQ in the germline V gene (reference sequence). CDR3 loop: CASSSGTEYGYTF. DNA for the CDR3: TGTGCCAGCAGCTCCGGGACGGAATATGGCTACACCTTC.

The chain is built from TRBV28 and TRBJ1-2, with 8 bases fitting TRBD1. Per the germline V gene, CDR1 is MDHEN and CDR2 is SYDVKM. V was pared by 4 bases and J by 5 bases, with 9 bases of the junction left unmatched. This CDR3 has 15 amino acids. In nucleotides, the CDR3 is TGTGCCAGCAGTTCACCCCAGGGGGCAGGGTATGGCTACACCTTC. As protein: CASSSPQGAGYGYTF.

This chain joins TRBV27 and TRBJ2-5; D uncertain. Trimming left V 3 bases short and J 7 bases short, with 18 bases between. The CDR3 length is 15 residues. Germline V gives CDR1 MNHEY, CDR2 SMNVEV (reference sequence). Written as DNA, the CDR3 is TGTGCCAGCAGTTTGTCCTTTTCGAGCCAGTCGACCCAGTACTTC. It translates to CASSLSFSSQSTQYF.

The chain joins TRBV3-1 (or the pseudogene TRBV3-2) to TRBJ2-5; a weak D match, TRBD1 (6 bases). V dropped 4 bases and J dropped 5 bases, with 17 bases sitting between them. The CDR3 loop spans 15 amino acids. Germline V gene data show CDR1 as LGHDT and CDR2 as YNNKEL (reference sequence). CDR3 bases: TGTGCCAGCAGCCGAACCCGGGACACGCGGGAGACCCAGTACTTC. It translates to CASSRTRDTRETQYF.

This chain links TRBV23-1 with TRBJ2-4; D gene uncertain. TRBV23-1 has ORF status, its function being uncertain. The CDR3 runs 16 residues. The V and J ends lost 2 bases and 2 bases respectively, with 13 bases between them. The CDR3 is CASSQKSRSPKNIQYF. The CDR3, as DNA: TGCGCCAGCAGTCAAAAGAGCAGGAGCCCCAAAAACATTCAGTACTTC.

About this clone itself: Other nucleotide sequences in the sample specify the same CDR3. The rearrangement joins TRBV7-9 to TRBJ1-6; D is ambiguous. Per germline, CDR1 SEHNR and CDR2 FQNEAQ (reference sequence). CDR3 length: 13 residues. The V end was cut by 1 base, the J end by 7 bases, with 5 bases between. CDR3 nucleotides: TGTGCCAGCAGCTTAGGAGGGAATTCACCCCTCCACTTT. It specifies CASSLGGNSPLHF.

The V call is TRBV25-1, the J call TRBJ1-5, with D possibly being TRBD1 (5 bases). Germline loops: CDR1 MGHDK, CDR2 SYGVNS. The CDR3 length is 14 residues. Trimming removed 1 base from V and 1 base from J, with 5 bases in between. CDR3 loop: CASSEWDSNQPQHF. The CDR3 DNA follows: TGTGCCAGCAGTGAATGGGACAGCAATCAGCCCCAGCATTTT.

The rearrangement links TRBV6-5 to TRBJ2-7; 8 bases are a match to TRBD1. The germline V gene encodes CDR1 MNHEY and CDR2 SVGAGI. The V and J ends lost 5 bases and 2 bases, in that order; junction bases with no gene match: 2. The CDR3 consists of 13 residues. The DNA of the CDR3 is TGTGCCAGCAGTCGGACAGGGACCTACGAGCAGTACTTC. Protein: CASSRTGTYEQYF.

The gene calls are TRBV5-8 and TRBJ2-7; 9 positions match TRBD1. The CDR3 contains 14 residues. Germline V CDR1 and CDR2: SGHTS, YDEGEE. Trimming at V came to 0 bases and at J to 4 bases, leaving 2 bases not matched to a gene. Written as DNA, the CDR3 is TGTGCCAGCAGCTTGGTGGGACAGGGTTACGAGCAGTACTTC. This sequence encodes CASSLVGQGYEQYF.

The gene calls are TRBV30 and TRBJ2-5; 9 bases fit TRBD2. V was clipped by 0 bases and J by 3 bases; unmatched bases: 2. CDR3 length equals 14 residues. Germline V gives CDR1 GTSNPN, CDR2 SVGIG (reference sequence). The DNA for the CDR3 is TGTGCCTGGAGTGTAGGCGGGGGGGAAGAGACCCAGTACTTC. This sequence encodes CAWSVGGGEETQYF.

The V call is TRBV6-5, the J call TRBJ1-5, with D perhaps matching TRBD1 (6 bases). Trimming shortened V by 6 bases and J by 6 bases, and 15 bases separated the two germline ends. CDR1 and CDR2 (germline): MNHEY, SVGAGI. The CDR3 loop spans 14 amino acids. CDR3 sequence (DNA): TGTGCCAGCAGGGCACGGGACAAAGTTCAGCCCCAGCATTTT. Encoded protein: CASRARDKVQPQHF.

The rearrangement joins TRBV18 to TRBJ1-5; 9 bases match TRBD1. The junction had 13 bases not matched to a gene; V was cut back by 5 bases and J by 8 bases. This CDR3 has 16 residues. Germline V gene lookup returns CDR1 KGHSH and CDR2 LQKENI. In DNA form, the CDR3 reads TGTGCCAGCTCAGCCGGACAGGGGCATTTAGTCAAGCCCCAGCATTTT. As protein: CASSAGQGHLVKPQHF. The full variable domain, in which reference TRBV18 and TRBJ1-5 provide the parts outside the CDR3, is NAGVMQNPRHLVRRRGQEARLRCSPMKGHSHVYWYRQLPEEGLKFMVYLQKENIIDESGMPKERFSAEFPKEGPSILRIQQVVRGDSAAYFCASSAGQGHLVKPQHFGDGTRLSIL.

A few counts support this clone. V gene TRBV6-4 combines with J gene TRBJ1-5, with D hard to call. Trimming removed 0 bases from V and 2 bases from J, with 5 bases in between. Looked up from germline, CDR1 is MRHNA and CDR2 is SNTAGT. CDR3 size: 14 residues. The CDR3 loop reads CASSDSEGNQPQHF. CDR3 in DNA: TGTGCCAGCAGTGACTCGGAGGGCAATCAGCCCCAGCATTTT.

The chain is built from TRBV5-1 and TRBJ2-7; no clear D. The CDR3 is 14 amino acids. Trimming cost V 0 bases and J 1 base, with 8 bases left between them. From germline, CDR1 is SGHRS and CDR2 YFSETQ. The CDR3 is CASSLDSRSYEQYF. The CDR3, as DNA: TGCGCCAGCAGCTTGGACAGCCGGTCCTACGAGCAGTACTTC.

The CDR3 loop reads CASSVGVSGHTGELFF. CDR3 bases: TGTGCCAGCAGCGTAGGTGTTAGCGGGCACACCGGGGAGCTGTTTTTT. The chain recombines TRBV9 with TRBJ2-2; 7 bases are shared with TRBD2. Germline CDR1 reads SGDLS; CDR2 reads YYNGEE. This CDR3 spans 16 amino acids. Trimming removed 0 bases from V and 3 bases from J; junction bases left unmatched: 5. Variable domain in full (rest from reference TRBV9 and TRBJ2-2): DSGVTQTPKHLITATGQRVTLRCSPRSGDLSVYWYQQSLDQGLQFLIQYYNGEERAKGNILERFSAQQFPDLHSELNLSSLELGDSALYFCASSVGVSGHTGELFFGEGSRLTVL.

The CDR3 DNA reads TGTGCCAGCTTCATATGGCACCCCGGGACACAGGATGGTAGCGATGACGAGCAGTACTTC. Translating gives CASFIWHPGTQDGSDDEQYF. The V and J genes are TRBV6-4 and TRBJ2-7; a weak D match, TRBD1 (6 bases). V lost 8 bases, J lost 5 bases, and 37 bases lay in between. Germline V gives CDR1 MRHNA, CDR2 SNTAGT. The CDR3 is 20 amino acids.

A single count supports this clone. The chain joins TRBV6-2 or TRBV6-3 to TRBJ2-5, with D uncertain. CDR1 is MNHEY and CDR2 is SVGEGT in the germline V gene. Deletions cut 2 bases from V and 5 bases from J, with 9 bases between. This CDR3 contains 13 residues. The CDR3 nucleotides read TGTGCCAGCAGTTACGCGTTAAGGGAGACCCAGTACTTC. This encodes CASSYALRETQYF.

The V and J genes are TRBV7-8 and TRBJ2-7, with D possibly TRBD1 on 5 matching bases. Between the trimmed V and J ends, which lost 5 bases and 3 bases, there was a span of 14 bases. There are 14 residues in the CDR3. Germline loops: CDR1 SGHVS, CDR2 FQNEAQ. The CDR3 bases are TGTGCCAGCAGCGTTTGGGGTACAGGCTACGAGCAGTACTTC. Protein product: CASSVWGTGYEQYF.

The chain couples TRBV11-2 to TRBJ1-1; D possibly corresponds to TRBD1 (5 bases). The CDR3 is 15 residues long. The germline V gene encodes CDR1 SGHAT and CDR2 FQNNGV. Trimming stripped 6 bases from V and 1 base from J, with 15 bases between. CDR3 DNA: TGTGCCAGCAGTAGCGGCCGGGGGACGAACACTGAAGCTTTCTTT. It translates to CASSSGRGTNTEAFF.

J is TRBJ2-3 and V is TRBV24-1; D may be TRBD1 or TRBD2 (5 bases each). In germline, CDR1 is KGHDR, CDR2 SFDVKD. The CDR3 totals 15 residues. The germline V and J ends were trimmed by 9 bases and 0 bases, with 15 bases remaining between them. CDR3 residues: CATGASRSSTDTQYF. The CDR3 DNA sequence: TGTGCCACCGGGGCTAGCCGTTCTAGCACAGATACGCAGTATTTT.

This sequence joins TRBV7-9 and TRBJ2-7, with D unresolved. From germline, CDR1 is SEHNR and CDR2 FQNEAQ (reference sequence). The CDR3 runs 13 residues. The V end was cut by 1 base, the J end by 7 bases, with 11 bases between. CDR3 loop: CASSLGGMREQYF. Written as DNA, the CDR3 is TGTGCCAGCAGCTTAGGTGGGATGAGAGAGCAGTACTTC.

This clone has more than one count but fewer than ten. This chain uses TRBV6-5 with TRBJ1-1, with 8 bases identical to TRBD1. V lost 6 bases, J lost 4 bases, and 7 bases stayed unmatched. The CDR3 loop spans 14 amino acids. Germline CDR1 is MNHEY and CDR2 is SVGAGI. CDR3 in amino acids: CASSQGAGGTEAFF. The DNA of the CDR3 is TGTGCCAGCAGCCAGGGGGCAGGAGGCACTGAAGCTTTCTTT.

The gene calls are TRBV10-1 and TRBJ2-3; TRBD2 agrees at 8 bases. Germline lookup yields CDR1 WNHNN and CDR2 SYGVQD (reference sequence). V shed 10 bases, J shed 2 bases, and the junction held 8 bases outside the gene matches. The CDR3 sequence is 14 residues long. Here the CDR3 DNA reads TGCGCCACCCGGGAGGGGGGCCTCACAGATACGCAGTATTTT. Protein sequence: CATREGGLTDTQYF.

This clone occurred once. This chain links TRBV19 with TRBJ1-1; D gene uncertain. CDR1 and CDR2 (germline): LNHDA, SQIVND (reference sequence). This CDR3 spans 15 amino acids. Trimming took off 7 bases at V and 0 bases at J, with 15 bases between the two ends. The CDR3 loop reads CASTQGSTMNTEAFF. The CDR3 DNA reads TGTGCCAGTACCCAAGGCAGTACTATGAACACTGAAGCTTTCTTT.

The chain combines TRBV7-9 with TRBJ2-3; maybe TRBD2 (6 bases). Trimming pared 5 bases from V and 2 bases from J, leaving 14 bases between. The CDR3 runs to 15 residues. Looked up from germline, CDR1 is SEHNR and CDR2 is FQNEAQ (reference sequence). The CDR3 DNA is TGTGCCAGCAGCGCCGGACTACCACCCACAGATACGCAGTATTTT. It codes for CASSAGLPPTDTQYF.